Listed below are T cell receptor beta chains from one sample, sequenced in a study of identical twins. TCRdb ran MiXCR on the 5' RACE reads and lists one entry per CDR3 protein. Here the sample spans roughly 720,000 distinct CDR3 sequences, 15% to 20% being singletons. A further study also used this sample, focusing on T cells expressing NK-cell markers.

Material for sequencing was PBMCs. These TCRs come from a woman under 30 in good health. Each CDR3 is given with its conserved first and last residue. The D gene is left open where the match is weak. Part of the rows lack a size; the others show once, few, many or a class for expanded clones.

TGTGCCAGCACCTCCCCGGCCCGGGGGTTGGAGACCCAGTACTTC	CASTSPARGLETQYF	TRBV6-1	NA	few	TRBJ2-5
TGTGCCAGCAGTTTAGTTCGGGGGACGGGCTCCTACGAGCAGTACTTC	CASSLVRGTGSYEQYF	TRBV27	NA	NA	TRBJ2-7
TGTGCCAGCGGACCGACAGCGGGAATCTACGAGCAGTACTTC	CASGPTAGIYEQYF	TRBV6-1	TRBD2	few	TRBJ2-7
TGTGCCAGCAGCTTGCCCGTCCTAGCGGGGGGGTGGACCGGGGAGCTGTTTTTT	CASSLPVLAGGWTGELFF	TRBV12-3/TRBV12-4	TRBD2	once	TRBJ2-2
TGCAGTGCTAGAGACCATGTCCACAAGACCTCCTACGAGCAGTACTTC	CSARDHVHKTSYEQYF	TRBV20-1	NA	NA	TRBJ2-7
TGTGCCAGCAGCGTAAGCCCGGACATTAATTCACCCCTCCACTTT	CASSVSPDINSPLHF	TRBV9	NA	few	TRBJ1-6
TGTGCCAGCAGCTTAGACAGGGTGAGGAACTATGGCTACACCTTC	CASSLDRVRNYGYTF	TRBV7-9	NA	few	TRBJ1-2
TGTGCCAGCAGCGTAGACGGGGGCGACGGGGAGCTGTTTTTT	CASSVDGGDGELFF	TRBV9	NA	NA	TRBJ2-2
TGCAGTGCTAGACTAGCGGAGATAAGGGGTACGCAGTATTTT	CSARLAEIRGTQYF	TRBV20-1	TRBD2	few	TRBJ2-3
TGCAGTGCTAGTGCCCCTTTAAACTACGAGCAGTACTTC	CSASAPLNYEQYF	TRBV20-1	NA	NA	TRBJ2-7
TGTGCCAGCCGCCCTACAGGGGGCAATGAGCAGTTCTTC	CASRPTGGNEQFF	TRBV6-2/TRBV6-3	TRBD1	few	TRBJ2-1
TGTGCCAGCAGCCAGGTTGAGCAGTTCTTC	CASSQVEQFF	TRBV12-3/TRBV12-4	NA	few	TRBJ2-1
TGTGCCAGCAGTTCAAACCAGGGGAAAAATGAGCAGTTCTTC	CASSSNQGKNEQFF	TRBV6-5	NA	few	TRBJ2-1
TGCGCCAGCAGCTTGGCTGGGAGCAGGGGAAGGACCCAGTACTTC	CASSLAGSRGRTQYF	TRBV5-1	NA	NA	TRBJ2-5
TGCAGTGCCGCTAAACAAGTCATGAACACTGAAGCTTTCTTT	CSAAKQVMNTEAFF	TRBV20-1	NA	few	TRBJ1-1
TGTGCCAGCAGCTTAAAGCCGCCAGGGGGGACGCTTAAGGTTGAGCAGTTCTTC	CASSLKPPGGTLKVEQFF	TRBV7-3	NA	once	TRBJ2-1
TGTGCCAGCAGGAGAGCTAATGGCTACACCTTC	CASRRANGYTF	TRBV6-5	NA	few	TRBJ1-2
TGTGCCAGCAGTTTATTGGCAGGGACCCAGGCTGAAGCTTTCTTT	CASSLLAGTQAEAFF	TRBV27	NA	few	TRBJ1-1
TGTGCCAGCAGCCTGGGACTAGCGTTCGGAGAGACCCAGTACTTC	CASSLGLAFGETQYF	TRBV3-1	TRBD2	NA	TRBJ2-5
TGCAGTGCTCCCAGACAGGGGAACACCTACGAGCAGTACTTC	CSAPRQGNTYEQYF	TRBV20-1	TRBD1	NA	TRBJ2-7
TGCAGTGCTAAGGGACCCTCCTACGAGCAGTACTTC	CSAKGPSYEQYF	TRBV20-1	NA	once	TRBJ2-7
TGTGCCAGCAGCTTGGGAGGGCACCCCATCTCTGGGGCCAACGTCCTGACTTTC	CASSLGGHPISGANVLTF	TRBV11-1	TRBD2	few	TRBJ2-6
TGTGCCAGCAGCCCTTTACAGGGGCAGGGCACTGAAGCTTTCTTT	CASSPLQGQGTEAFF	TRBV12-3/TRBV12-4	TRBD1	few	TRBJ1-1
TGTGCCACCAGCAGTGGACTAGCGGGAGTTAACGGGGAGCTGTTTTTT	CATSSGLAGVNGELFF	TRBV15	TRBD2	NA	TRBJ2-2
TGTGCCAGCAGCGCGAGAGTGGGCCCGGGGGAGGACTATGGCTACACCTTC	CASSARVGPGEDYGYTF	TRBV7-9	NA	NA	TRBJ1-2
TGTGCCACCTCGCTCACTTCTAGCACAGATACGCAGTATTTT	CATSLTSSTDTQYF	TRBV7-2	NA	NA	TRBJ2-3
TGTGCCATCAGTGAGTCCTACGGGAAAGAGACCCAGTACTTC	CAISESYGKETQYF	TRBV10-3	NA	NA	TRBJ2-5
TGTGCCAGCAGCGTTCTAAACCAGGGTAACGGTGAGCAGTTCTTC	CASSVLNQGNGEQFF	TRBV9	NA	NA	TRBJ2-1
TGTGCCGCCTCTAGCGGGATTAGCTCCTACGAGCAGTACTTC	CAASSGISSYEQYF	TRBV3-1	TRBD2	few	TRBJ2-7
TGCAGCGTTGAAGGTGGTCCGACTAGCGCCTACAATGAGCAGTTCTTC	CSVEGGPTSAYNEQFF	TRBV29-1	TRBD2	few	TRBJ2-1
TGTGCCAGCAGCTTGGGACAGGGGGTTTGGTCACCCCTCCACTTT	CASSLGQGVWSPLHF	TRBV7-9	TRBD1	NA	TRBJ1-6
TGTGCCAGCTCACCCGGCTTGCAATCCTACGAGCAGTACTTC	CASSPGLQSYEQYF	TRBV18	NA	NA	TRBJ2-7
TGTGCCAGCAGCCCCCTAATGGGCACTGAAGCTTTCTTT	CASSPLMGTEAFF	TRBV7-2	NA	NA	TRBJ1-1
TGCGCCAGCCCTAAGCAGTACTTC	CASPKQYF	TRBV10-1	NA	NA	TRBJ2-7
TGTGCCAGCAGCCTATATCTGGACAGAGCCAAAAACATTCAGTACTTC	CASSLYLDRAKNIQYF	TRBV7-8	NA	NA	TRBJ2-4
TGTGCCAGCAGTTTAGGGTTTGGCTACACCTTC	CASSLGFGYTF	TRBV12-3/TRBV12-4	NA	many	TRBJ1-2
TGTGCCAGCAGCCTGTTCGCCTACGAGCAGTACTTC	CASSLFAYEQYF	TRBV7-2	NA	few	TRBJ2-7
TGCGCCAGCAGCTTGGTTGGTCAGCAGTCCGATGAGCAGTTCTTC	CASSLVGQQSDEQFF	TRBV5-1	NA	few	TRBJ2-1
TGTGCCAGCAGTGAAGGAGAGGGGTGGTTTTCGTTCTTC	CASSEGEGWFSFF	TRBV6-1	NA	few	TRBJ2-1
TGCGCCAGCAGCGCGAGCAGCTCTGGGGCCAACGTCCTGACTTTC	CASSASSSGANVLTF	TRBV10-1	NA	NA	TRBJ2-6
TGCGCCAGCAGTCAAGGACAGGCCCAAGAGACCCAGTACTTC	CASSQGQAQETQYF	TRBV5-1	TRBD1	NA	TRBJ2-5
TGTGCCAGCAGGGGCAGCAGGACTACCACACGCACAGATACGCAGTATTTT	CASRGSRTTTRTDTQYF	TRBV2	NA	NA	TRBJ2-3
TGCAGTGCTTACCTTAGCGAGGAGACCCAGTACTTC	CSAYLSEETQYF	TRBV20-1	NA	NA	TRBJ2-5
TGTGCCAGCGGGGGGGAGACGCAAGAGACCCAGTACTTC	CASGGETQETQYF	TRBV2	TRBD2	NA	TRBJ2-5
TGTGCCAGCAGTCTGGGGACTTTAGCCTACGAGCAGTACTTC	CASSLGTLAYEQYF	TRBV12-3/TRBV12-4	NA	many	TRBJ2-7
TGCGCCAGCAGCTTGGCTGGACAGCAAGGCTACACCTTC	CASSLAGQQGYTF	TRBV5-1	NA	few	TRBJ1-2
TGCAGTGCTAGAGATCTCGTGTCGTCCCACTCTAGCACAGATACGCAGTATTTT	CSARDLVSSHSSTDTQYF	TRBV20-1	NA	NA	TRBJ2-3
TGTGCCAGCAGCAAGGGCGGGCGGAAGCACAATGAGCAGTTCTTC	CASSKGGRKHNEQFF	TRBV7-8	NA	NA	TRBJ2-1
TGCGCCAGCAGCTTCGCGGGAGGGAGCCAAGGAACCCAGTACTTC	CASSFAGGSQGTQYF	TRBV5-1	TRBD2	NA	TRBJ2-5
TGTGCTAGCACCTTTGCTAGCGGGGGGTCAGAGACCCAGTACTTC	CASTFASGGSETQYF	TRBV7-7	TRBD2	NA	TRBJ2-5
TGTGCCAGCCGCAAAAGAGTTTACGAGCAGTACTTC	CASRKRVYEQYF	TRBV27	NA	NA	TRBJ2-7